This T cell receptor (beta chain) was recorded in a study of blood T cell repertoires in COVID-19. Study-level background: The cDNA or gDNA used as material had been derived from T cells, B-cell-depleted T cells, or PBMCs.

The CDR3 totals 16 residues. CDR1 is MNHNS, CDR2 SASEGT, per germline. The ends lost 2 bases at V and 4 bases at J; junction bases unmatched: 8. Study processing details: Amplification of reference gene primers provided the estimated nucleated cell counts. Method: immunoSEQ multiplex PCR; TCRdb's copy keeps in-frame clones and lacks some. The V and J calls and clone size are taken from that table; D and trimming were inferred from the DNA. The sample has about 180,000 clones, 80% to 85% seen once. The sample was peripheral blood. The TCR was taken from a woman aged 35 to 49 with COVID-19, enrolled during active disease. The gene calls are TRBV6-1 and TRBJ1-5; 7 bases align to TRBD1. CDR3 protein: CASSEFRTGGNQPQHF. CDR3 DNA sequence: TGTGCCAGCAGTGAATTTCGGACAGGAGGGAATCAGCCCCAGCATTTT.